The 5 T cell receptor beta chains reported below all come from one sample, sequenced in a study of blood T cell repertoires in COVID-19. Here immunoSEQ multiplex PCR was the method, and the copy in TCRdb shows in-frame clones only, minus some. This table has roughly 190,000 clones, 70% to 90% appearing once. The source material was peripheral blood. Receptors originate from a man aged 55 to 70 with active or convalescent COVID-19.

CDR3 sequence reads: CASRRQLNTEAFF. CDR3 nucleotides: TGTGCCAGCCGCCGACAGCTTAACACTGAAGCTTTCTTT. V and J are TRBV6-6 and TRBJ1-1, with D maybe TRBD1 (5 bases). V gave up 8 bases and J gave up 2 bases, with 12 bases separating them. Germline V gene sequence: CDR1 MNHNY, CDR2 SVGAGI (reference sequence). The CDR3 contains 13 residues.

V usage is TRBV6-5 and J usage is TRBJ1-1, with D unresolved. Germline loops: CDR1 MNHEY, CDR2 SVGAGI. V lost 7 bases to trimming and J lost 1 base, with 10 bases between them. CDR3 length equals 13 residues. CDR3 nucleotide sequence: TGTGCCAGCACCCTCAGTGCGAACACTGAAGCTTTCTTT. Translated: CASTLSANTEAFF.

The rearrangement uses TRBV19 and TRBJ1-1; TRBD1 agrees at 7 bases. The CDR3 loop spans 14 amino acids. Germline V gives CDR1 LNHDA, CDR2 SQIVND (reference sequence). V lost 4 bases, J lost 3 bases, and 5 bases stayed unmatched. The chain's CDR3 is CASSTGDSHTEAFF. The CDR3 DNA sequence: TGTGCCAGTAGTACGGGGGACAGCCACACTGAAGCTTTCTTT.

J is TRBJ2-7 and V is TRBV6-5, with 7 bases that match TRBD1. J was trimmed by 5 bases and V by 7 bases; bases with no gene match: 5. The CDR3 covers 12 residues. Germline V gene lookup returns CDR1 MNHEY and CDR2 SVGAGI. This CDR3 reads CASIRDSHEQYF. CDR3 nucleotide sequence: TGTGCCAGCATCAGGGACAGTCACGAGCAGTACTTC.

As DNA, the CDR3 is TGTGCCAGCAGCCCCCAGAAGGGGGCAACTGAAGCTTTCTTT. This gives the protein CASSPQKGATEAFF. This chain connects TRBV7-3 to TRBJ1-1; the match to TRBD1 covers 7 bases. The CDR3 is 14 amino acids. Losses at the gene ends were 5 bases for V and 5 bases for J; bases not matched to a gene: 8. The V gene's germline CDR1 is SGHTA and CDR2 FQGTGA. The full variable domain, in which reference TRBV7-3 and TRBJ1-1 provide the parts outside the CDR3, is GAGVSQTPSNKVTEKGKYVELRCDPISGHTALYWYRQSLGQGPEFLIYFQGTGAADDSGLPNDRFFAVRPEGSVSTLKIQRTERGDSAVYLCASSPQKGATEAFFGQGTRLTVV.